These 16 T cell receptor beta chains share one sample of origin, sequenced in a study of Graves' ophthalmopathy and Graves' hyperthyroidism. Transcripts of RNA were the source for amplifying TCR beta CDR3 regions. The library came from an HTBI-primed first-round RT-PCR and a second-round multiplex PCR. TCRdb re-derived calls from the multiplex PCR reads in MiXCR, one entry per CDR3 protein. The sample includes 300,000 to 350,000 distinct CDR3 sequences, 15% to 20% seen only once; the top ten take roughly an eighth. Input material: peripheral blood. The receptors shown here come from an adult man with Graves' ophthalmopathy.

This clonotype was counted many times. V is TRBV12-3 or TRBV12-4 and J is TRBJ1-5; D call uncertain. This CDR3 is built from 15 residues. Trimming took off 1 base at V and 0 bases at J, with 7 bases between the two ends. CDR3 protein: CASSLVGYSNQPQHF. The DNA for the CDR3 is TGTGCCAGCAGTTTAGTAGGGTATAGCAATCAGCCCCAGCATTTT.

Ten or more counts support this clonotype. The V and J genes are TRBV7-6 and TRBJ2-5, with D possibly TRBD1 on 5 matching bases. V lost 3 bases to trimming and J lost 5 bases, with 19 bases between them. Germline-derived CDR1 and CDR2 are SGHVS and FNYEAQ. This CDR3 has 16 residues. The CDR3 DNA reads TGTGCCAGCAGCTTGGCCCTCAGGGAAACCGGGGAGACCCAGTACTTC. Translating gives CASSLALRETGETQYF.

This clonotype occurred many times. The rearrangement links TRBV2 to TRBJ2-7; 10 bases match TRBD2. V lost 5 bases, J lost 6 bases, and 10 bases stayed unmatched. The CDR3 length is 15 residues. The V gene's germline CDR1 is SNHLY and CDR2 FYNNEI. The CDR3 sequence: CASSTASGSLSEQYF. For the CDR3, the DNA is TGTGCCAGCAGTACTGCTAGCGGGAGTTTGAGCGAGCAGTACTTC.

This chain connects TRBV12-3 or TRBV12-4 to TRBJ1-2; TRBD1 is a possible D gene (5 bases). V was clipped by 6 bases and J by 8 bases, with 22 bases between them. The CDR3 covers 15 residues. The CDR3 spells CASSAGLAGDQGYTF. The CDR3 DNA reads TGTGCCAGCAGCGCGGGACTAGCGGGGGACCAAGGCTACACCTTC.

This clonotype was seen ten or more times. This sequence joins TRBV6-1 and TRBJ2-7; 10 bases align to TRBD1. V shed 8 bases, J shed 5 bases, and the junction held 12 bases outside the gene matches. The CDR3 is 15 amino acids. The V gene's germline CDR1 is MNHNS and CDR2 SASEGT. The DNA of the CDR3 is TGTGCCAGCTGCGCTTCCGGGACAGGGGTGGACGAGCAGTACTTC. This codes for CASCASGTGVDEQYF.

The CDR3 sequence is CASTPRTPYEQYF. The CDR3, as DNA: TGTGCCAGCACCCCCAGGACACCCTACGAGCAGTACTTC. The rearrangement joins TRBV12-3 or TRBV12-4 to TRBJ2-7; D possibly corresponds to TRBD1 (5 bases). The CDR3 runs 13 residues. The ends were cut back, 7 bases at V and 2 bases at J, with 12 bases in the middle.

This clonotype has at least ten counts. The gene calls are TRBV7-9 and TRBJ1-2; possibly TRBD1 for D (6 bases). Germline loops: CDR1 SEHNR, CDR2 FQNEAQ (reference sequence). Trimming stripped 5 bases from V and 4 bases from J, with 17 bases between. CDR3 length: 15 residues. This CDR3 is CASSHDRGQFYGYTF. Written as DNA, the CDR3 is TGTGCCAGCAGCCACGACCGAGGACAGTTCTATGGCTACACCTTC.

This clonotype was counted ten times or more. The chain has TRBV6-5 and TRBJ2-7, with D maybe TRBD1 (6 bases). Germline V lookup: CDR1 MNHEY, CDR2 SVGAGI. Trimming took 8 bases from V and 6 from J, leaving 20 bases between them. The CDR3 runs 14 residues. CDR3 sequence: CASGTTGPRAEQYF. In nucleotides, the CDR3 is TGTGCCAGCGGGACAACGGGACCCAGGGCCGAGCAGTACTTC.

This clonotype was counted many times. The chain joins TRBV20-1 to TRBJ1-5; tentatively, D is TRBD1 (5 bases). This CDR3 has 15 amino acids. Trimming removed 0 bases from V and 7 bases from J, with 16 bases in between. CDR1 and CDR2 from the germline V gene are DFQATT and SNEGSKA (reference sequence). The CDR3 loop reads CSARDISGFGQPQHF. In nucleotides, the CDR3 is TGCAGTGCTAGAGATATTTCAGGGTTTGGCCAGCCCCAGCATTTT.

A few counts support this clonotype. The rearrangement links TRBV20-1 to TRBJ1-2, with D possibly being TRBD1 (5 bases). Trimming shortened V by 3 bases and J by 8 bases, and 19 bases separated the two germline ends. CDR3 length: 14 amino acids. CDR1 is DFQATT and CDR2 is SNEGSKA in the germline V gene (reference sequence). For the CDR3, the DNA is TGCAGTGCTAGTGGTAGCGGGGGGGTAGGGGGCTACACCTTC. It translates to CSASGSGGVGGYTF.

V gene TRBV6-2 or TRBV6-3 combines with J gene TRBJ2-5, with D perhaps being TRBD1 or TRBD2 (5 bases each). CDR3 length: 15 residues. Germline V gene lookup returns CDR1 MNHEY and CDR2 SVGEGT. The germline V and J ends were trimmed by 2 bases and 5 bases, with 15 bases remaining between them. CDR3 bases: TGTGCCAGCAGTTACAGCGGTGTGGGGCGCGAGACCCAGTACTTC. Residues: CASSYSGVGRETQYF.

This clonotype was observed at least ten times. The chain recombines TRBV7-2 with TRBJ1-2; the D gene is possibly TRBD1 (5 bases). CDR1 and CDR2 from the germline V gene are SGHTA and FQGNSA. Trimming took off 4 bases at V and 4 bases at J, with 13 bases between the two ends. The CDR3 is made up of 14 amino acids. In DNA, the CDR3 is TGTGCCAGCAGCTCCCGGGACGGAGCCTATGGCTACACCTTC. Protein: CASSSRDGAYGYTF.

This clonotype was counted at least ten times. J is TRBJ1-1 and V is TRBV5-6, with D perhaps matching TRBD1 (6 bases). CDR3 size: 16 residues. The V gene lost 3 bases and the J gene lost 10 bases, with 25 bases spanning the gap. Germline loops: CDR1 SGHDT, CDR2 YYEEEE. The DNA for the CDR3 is TGTGCCAGCAGCTCTCCGCGGGACACCCGTCAAATAGGAGCTTTCTTT. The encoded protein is CASSSPRDTRQIGAFF.

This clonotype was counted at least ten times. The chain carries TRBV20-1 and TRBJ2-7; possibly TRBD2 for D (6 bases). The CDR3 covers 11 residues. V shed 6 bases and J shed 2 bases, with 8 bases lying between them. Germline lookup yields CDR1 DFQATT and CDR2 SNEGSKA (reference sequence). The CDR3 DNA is TGCAGTGCCGGCGGGACCTACGAGCAGTACTTC. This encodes CSAGGTYEQYF.

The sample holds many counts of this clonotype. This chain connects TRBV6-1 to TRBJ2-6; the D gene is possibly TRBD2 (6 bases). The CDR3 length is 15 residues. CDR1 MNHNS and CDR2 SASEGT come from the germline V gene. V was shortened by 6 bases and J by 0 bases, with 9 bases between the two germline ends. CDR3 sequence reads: CASREGSSGANVLTF. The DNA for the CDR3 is TGTGCCAGCAGGGAGGGAAGCTCTGGGGCCAACGTCCTGACTTTC.

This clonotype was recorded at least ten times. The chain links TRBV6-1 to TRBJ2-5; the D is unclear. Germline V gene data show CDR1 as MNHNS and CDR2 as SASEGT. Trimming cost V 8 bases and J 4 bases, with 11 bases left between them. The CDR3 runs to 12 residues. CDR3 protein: CASLRLGETQYF. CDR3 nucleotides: TGTGCCAGCCTCAGGCTGGGAGAGACCCAGTACTTC.